Sequencing of this TCR beta chain was carried out in a study of blood T cells in healthy people across ages. A second PCR of roughly 6 to 12 cycles used a sample-barcoded 5' primer and a J-beta primer mix. Using its own MiXCR run on the 5' RACE reads, TCRdb lists one record per CDR3 protein. The sample records approximately 810,000 distinct CDR3 sequences, around 30% being singletons. This clonotype occurred a few times. The CDR3 spans 17 residues. The V gene's germline CDR1 is LGHNA and CDR2 YSLEER. With V trimmed by 0 bases and J by 0 bases, 4 bases remained unmatched. Sequencing was done on a sample of blood. This chain connects TRBV4-3 to TRBJ2-2; 7 bases agree with TRBD2. The receptor comes from a woman aged 80 or older in good health. The CDR3 nucleotides are TGCGCCAGCAGCCAAGATGGTGGGGGGGCGAACACCGGGGAGCTGTTTTTT. Its protein product is CASSQDGGGANTGELFF.